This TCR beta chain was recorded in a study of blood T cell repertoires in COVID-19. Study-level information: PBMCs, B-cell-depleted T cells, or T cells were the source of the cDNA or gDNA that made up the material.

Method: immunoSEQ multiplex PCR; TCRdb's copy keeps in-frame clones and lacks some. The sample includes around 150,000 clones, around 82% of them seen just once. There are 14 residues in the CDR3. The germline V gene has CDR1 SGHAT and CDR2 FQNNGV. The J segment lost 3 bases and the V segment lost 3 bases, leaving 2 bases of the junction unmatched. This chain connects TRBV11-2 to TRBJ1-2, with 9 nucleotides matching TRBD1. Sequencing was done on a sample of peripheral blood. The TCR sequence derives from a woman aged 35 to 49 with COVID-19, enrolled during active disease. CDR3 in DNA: TGTGCCAGCAGCTTGGACAGGGGTTACTATGGCTACACCTTC. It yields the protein CASSLDRGYYGYTF.